Listed here are 20 T cell receptor beta chains from one sample, sequenced in a study of cytomegalovirus exposure and HLA in healthy donors (dated by TCRdb to about 2017). The library came from the immunoSEQ multiplex PCR assay. A mixture of 60 forward primers for TCR Vbeta segments and 13 reverse primers for TCR Jbeta segments was used in the multiplex PCR. The clones in this table, taken by TCRdb from immuneACCESS, are in-frame only. Not every clone is retained; where verified, under half of the shortfall comes from an unresolved V gene, and the cause of the rest is unknown. In all, the sample holds more than 80,000 clones, and about 84% of those were seen once. The ten biggest clones cover approximately 1.2% of the sample. Material for sequencing was PBMCs. The receptors come from a girl aged 2-9 years in good health and CMV-seropositive.

The V and J genes are TRBV6-5 and TRBJ1-2; a weak D match, TRBD1 (6 bases). The CDR3 length is 14 residues. V gave up 2 bases and J gave up 1 base, with 8 bases separating them. The V gene's germline CDR1 is MNHEY and CDR2 SVGAGI. CDR3 nucleotides: TGTGCCAGCAGTTACCAGGGGCTTAACTATGGCTACACCTTC. It is translated as CASSYQGLNYGYTF.

This clone has just a few counts. The chain carries TRBV27 and TRBJ2-1, with a tentative D call TRBD2 (6 bases). Germline CDR1 MNHEY, CDR2 SMNVEV (reference sequence). The germline V and J ends were trimmed by 3 bases and 4 bases, with 13 bases remaining between them. The CDR3 is made up of 15 amino acids. CDR3 loop: CASSFGGIGYNEQFF. As DNA, the CDR3 is TGTGCCAGCAGTTTTGGCGGGATAGGATACAATGAGCAGTTCTTC.

The chain couples TRBV28 to TRBJ2-5; 7 bases fit TRBD1. V lost 8 bases, J lost 3 bases, and 3 bases stayed unmatched. Germline CDR1 reads MDHEN; CDR2 reads SYDVKM. The CDR3 runs to 12 residues. CDR3 DNA: TGTGCCAGCTGGACAGGAGAAGAGACCCAGTACTTC. Translating gives CASWTGEETQYF.

Here the CDR3 reads CASSSTGVDRNQPQHF. The CDR3 bases are TGTGCCAGCAGTTCGACAGGGGTCGATCGCAATCAGCCCCAGCATTTT. V is TRBV27 and J is TRBJ1-5, with TRBD1 identical over 8 bases. Per the germline V gene, CDR1 is MNHEY and CDR2 is SMNVEV (reference sequence). CDR3 length equals 16 residues. The V segment lost 4 bases and the J segment 2 bases; nucleotides outside the gene matches: 7.

This clone has more than one count but fewer than ten. At one end, the junction sequence differs from germline, possibly due to a read error. V gene TRBV7-7 combines with J gene TRBJ2-3; no firm D call. Germline V gene lookup returns CDR1 SSHAT and CDR2 FNYEAQ (reference sequence). This CDR3 has 13 amino acids. CDR3 region: CASSLISTDTQYF. The CDR3 region has the DNA TGTGCTAGCAGCTTAATAAGCACAGATACGCAGTATTTT.

This sequence joins TRBV7-2 and TRBJ2-7; 13 bases fit TRBD2. Germline-derived CDR1 and CDR2 are SGHTA and FQGNSA. The ends lost 1 base at V and 4 bases at J; junction bases unmatched: 4. This CDR3 has 16 residues. The CDR3 reads CASSLDGTSGAYEQYF. For the CDR3, the DNA is TGTGCCAGCAGCTTAGATGGGACTAGCGGGGCTTACGAGCAGTACTTC.

The J gene is TRBJ2-2, the V gene TRBV12-5, with a weak D call TRBD1 (6 bases). The CDR3 consists of 20 residues. V dropped 0 bases and J dropped 0 bases, with 20 bases sitting between them. In germline, CDR1 is LGHNT, CDR2 FRNRAP. CDR3 DNA sequence: TGTGCTAGTGGTTTGGTACTAGGAGACAGGCTCCACGCGAACACCGGGGAGCTGTTTTTT. Its protein product is CASGLVLGDRLHANTGELFF.

The chain combines TRBV29-1 with TRBJ1-1; possible D gene TRBD1, 5 bases. The germline V gene encodes CDR1 SQVTM and CDR2 ANQGSEA. CDR3 length equals 14 residues. V lost 6 bases and J 3 bases, leaving 17 bases between the germline ends. CDR3 DNA sequence: TGCAGCGTAGCCCCAGGAGGAGGGGACACTGAAGCTTTCTTT. Translating it yields CSVAPGGGDTEAFF.

In nucleotides, the CDR3 is TGCAGCGGAGTGGGGGGTGGAGGGGGGGATAAAGCTTTCTTT. Its translation is CSGVGGGGGDKAFF. The chain has TRBV29-1 and TRBJ1-1; D is perhaps TRBD1 (6 bases). Germline CDR1 reads SQVTM; CDR2 reads ANQGSEA. There are 14 residues in the CDR3. Trimming took off 7 bases at V and 9 bases at J, with 24 bases between the two ends. Supplemented by reference TRBV29-1 and TRBJ1-1, the full variable domain reads SAVISQKPSRDICQRGTSLTIQCQVDSQVTMMFWYRQQPGQSLTLIATANQGSEATYESGFVIDKFPISRPNLTFSTLTVSNMSPEDSSIYLCSGVGGGGGDKAFFGQGTRLTVV.

The chain links TRBV27 to TRBJ2-1; D not certain. The CDR3 has 12 amino acids. Per germline, CDR1 MNHEY and CDR2 SMNVEV (reference sequence). V shed 3 bases and J shed 8 bases, with 8 bases lying between them. This chain's CDR3 is CASSFYPDEQFF. The CDR3 DNA reads as TGTGCCAGCAGTTTCTACCCGGATGAGCAGTTCTTC.

This rearrangement joins TRBV4-1 to TRBJ2-5; 7 positions agree with TRBD2. J was trimmed by 5 bases and V by 3 bases; bases with no gene match: 18. The CDR3 extends over 18 amino acids. Germline V lookup: CDR1 MGHRA, CDR2 YSYEKL. CDR3 in amino acids: CASSHLGREKGGEETQYF. The CDR3 nucleotides are TGCGCCAGCAGCCACTTGGGGCGGGAGAAGGGTGGGGAGGAGACCCAGTACTTC.

The chain has TRBV19 and TRBJ1-4; TRBD1 aligns across 10 bases. J gave up 7 bases and V 1 base, and 6 bases lay outside the gene matches. Germline lookup yields CDR1 LNHDA and CDR2 SQIVND (reference sequence). The length of the CDR3 is 16 residues. CDR3 in amino acids: CASSIGDRGSGEKLFF. In DNA, the CDR3 is TGTGCCAGTAGTATAGGGGACAGGGGATCCGGTGAAAAACTGTTTTTT.

Here the CDR3 DNA reads TGTGCCTCCACCCCCGGGACAGGGACTGCAAAACTGTTTTTT. This gives the protein CASTPGTGTAKLFF. This chain joins TRBV30 and TRBJ1-4; 9 bases map to TRBD1. There are 14 residues in the CDR3. Germline V gene lookup returns CDR1 GTSNPN and CDR2 SVGIG (reference sequence). V was pared by 7 bases and J by 10 bases, with 13 bases of the junction left unmatched.

The chain uses TRBV10-2 and TRBJ2-1; D may be TRBD2 (5 bases). Trimming took off 1 base at V and 6 bases at J, with 13 bases between the two ends. The CDR3 is 15 amino acids. Germline CDR1 reads WSHSY; CDR2 reads SAAADI. The CDR3 DNA reads as TGCGCCAGCAGTGAGTTGAGAGGGATGCTCAATGAGCAGTTCTTC. Its translation: CASSELRGMLNEQFF.

The chain couples TRBV16 to TRBJ2-3; TRBD1 agrees at 9 bases. The CDR3 length is 18 residues. Germline CDR1 reads KGHSY; CDR2 reads FQNENV. The trim removed 3 bases at V and 1 base at J, leaving 11 bases unmatched. CDR3: CASSHDLGTGTRTDTQYF. DNA for the CDR3: TGTGCCAGCAGCCACGACCTCGGGACAGGGACCCGCACAGATACGCAGTATTTT.

This clone was seen a single time. V gene TRBV25-1 combines with J gene TRBJ2-7; TRBD1 aligns across 8 bases. CDR3 length: 15 residues. V trimming: 1 base; J trimming: 9 bases; junction bases outside the gene matches: 11. Germline-derived CDR1 and CDR2 are MGHDK and SYGVNS. The CDR3, as DNA: TGTGCCAGCAGTGAATTTGTGGGGAACCAGGGGGCGCAGTACTTC. Its protein product is CASSEFVGNQGAQYF.

The chain couples TRBV7-9 to TRBJ2-7; 10 nucleotides align to TRBD1. The CDR3 consists of 14 residues. V shed 5 bases and J 4 bases; nucleotides not matched to a gene: 5. CDR1 is SEHNR, CDR2 FQNEAQ, per germline (reference sequence). The CDR3 coding sequence is TGTGCCAGCAGCATGGGACAGGGGAGGTACGAGCAGTACTTC. It encodes CASSMGQGRYEQYF.

The sample holds one count of this clone. The chain recombines TRBV6-6 with TRBJ2-1, with D unresolved. This CDR3 has 11 amino acids. The V gene lost 6 bases and the J gene lost 2 bases, with 2 bases spanning the gap. Per the germline V gene, CDR1 is MNHNY and CDR2 is SVGAGI (reference sequence). The CDR3 DNA is TGTGCCAGCAGCGCCTACAATGAGCAGTTCTTC. Translation gives CASSAYNEQFF.

The V and J genes are TRBV27 and TRBJ2-7, with TRBD1 matching 9 bases. This CDR3 contains 14 residues. The V segment lost 7 bases and the J segment 4 bases; nucleotides outside the gene matches: 8. Germline V gene data show CDR1 as MNHEY and CDR2 as SMNVEV (reference sequence). The CDR3 region is CASMDRGGIYEQYF. CDR3 nucleotide sequence: TGTGCCAGCATGGACAGGGGAGGGATTTACGAGCAGTACTTC.

The J gene is TRBJ2-5, the V gene TRBV7-6; D is perhaps TRBD1 (6 bases). From germline, CDR1 is SGHVS and CDR2 FNYEAQ. The CDR3 is 17 residues long. V dropped 1 base and J dropped 5 bases, with 20 bases sitting between them. This CDR3 is CASSLVPYRDGWETQYF. The CDR3 region has the DNA TGTGCCAGCAGCTTAGTGCCCTACAGGGACGGGTGGGAGACCCAGTACTTC. Filled out from reference TRBV7-6 and TRBJ2-5, the complete variable domain reads GAGVSQSPRYKVTKRGQDVALRCDPISGHVSLYWYRQALGQGPEFLTYFNYEAQQDKSGLPNDRFSAERPEGSISTLTIQRTEQRDSAMYRCASSLVPYRDGWETQYFGPGTRLLVL.